Reported below is one TCR beta chain. The target antigen is unknown. This record belongs to a study of identical twins. Whole-study results and caveats: The same donors were not followed; conclusions instead depended on cross-sectional statistical analysis.

The CDR3 runs 16 residues. The germline gives CDR1 SGDLS, CDR2 YYNGEE. Trimming cost V 0 bases and J 1 base, with 11 bases left between them. A universal primer binding site was introduced by template switching. The final cDNA contained unique molecular identifiers. In TCRdb, the 5' RACE reads were re-called with MiXCR into one record per CDR3 protein. The table has some 1,600,000 distinct CDR3 sequences, around 33% seen once. Sequencing was carried out using cord blood. The receptor was isolated from a newborn girl in good health. The chain joins TRBV9 to TRBJ2-1; perhaps TRBD1 as D (6 bases). CDR3 sequence reads: CASSVGTDRSYNEQFF. As DNA, the CDR3 is TGTGCCAGCAGCGTAGGGACAGACAGGTCCTACAATGAGCAGTTCTTC. The entire variable domain, with the rest obtained from reference TRBV9 and TRBJ2-1, is as follows: DSGVTQTPKHLITATGQRVTLRCSPRSGDLSVYWYQQSLDQGLQFLIQYYNGEERAKGNILERFSAQQFPDLHSELNLSSLELGDSALYFCASSVGTDRSYNEQFFGPGTRLTVL.